Following are 4 T cell receptor beta chains from one sample sequenced in a study of T-cell reconstitution after alpha-beta-depleted transplantation in children. The library targeted TCRbeta and was prepared with unique molecular identifiers. TCRdb redid the calling of the PCR reads with MiXCR, one entry per CDR3 protein. The sample lists 40,000 to 55,000 distinct CDR3 sequences, 7.5% to 10% seen once, with about 26% in the top ten. This sample comprised PBMCs, mostly from graft donor cells, obtained 60 days after TCRalphabeta/CD19-depleted stem cell transplant. These receptors all stem from a male patient aged 2 to 9 who had a stem cell transplant for chronic granulomatous disease, so the T cells may come from the graft donor.

There are many counts of this clonotype. J is TRBJ2-1 and V is TRBV7-2, with TRBD1 matching 11 bases. Germline V gene sequence: CDR1 SGHTA, CDR2 FQGNSA. With V trimmed by 5 bases and J by 8 bases, 8 bases remained unmatched. The CDR3 runs 15 residues. In DNA, the CDR3 is TGTGCCAGCAGCAGAGGACAGGGGGCGGTGGATGAGCAGTTCTTC. Amino acid sequence: CASSRGQGAVDEQFF.

The V call is TRBV19, the J call TRBJ2-1; D might be TRBD2 (6 bases). Germline V gene lookup returns CDR1 LNHDA and CDR2 SQIVND (reference sequence). The V end lost 6 bases, the J end lost 7 bases, and 16 bases lay between the germline ends. This CDR3 comprises 14 residues. CDR3 nucleotide sequence: TGTGCCAGTAGACGTGGGAGGAGTAGGAATGAGCAGTTCTTC. Translation gives CASRRGRSRNEQFF.

This clonotype has a handful of counts. The chain links TRBV5-6 to TRBJ1-2, with D uncertain. Germline-derived CDR1 and CDR2 are SGHDT and YYEEEE. CDR3 length equals 16 residues. V lost 0 bases to trimming and J lost 3 bases, with 15 bases between them. The CDR3 region has the DNA TGTGCCAGCAGCTTGGGACCGCCAACGGCCCACTATGGCTACACCTTC. Its translation is CASSLGPPTAHYGYTF.

The chain couples TRBV15 to TRBJ2-5; 7 nucleotides line up with TRBD2. The CDR3 contains 21 residues. From germline, CDR1 is LNHNV and CDR2 YYDKDF (reference sequence). With 1 base clipped from V and 5 bases from J, the junction kept 25 bases outside the gene matches. The CDR3 protein is CATSRVGGLVMRAPRRETQYF. In DNA, the CDR3 is TGTGCCACCAGCAGAGTGGGGGGGTTAGTTATGCGGGCCCCTAGAAGGGAGACCCAGTACTTC.